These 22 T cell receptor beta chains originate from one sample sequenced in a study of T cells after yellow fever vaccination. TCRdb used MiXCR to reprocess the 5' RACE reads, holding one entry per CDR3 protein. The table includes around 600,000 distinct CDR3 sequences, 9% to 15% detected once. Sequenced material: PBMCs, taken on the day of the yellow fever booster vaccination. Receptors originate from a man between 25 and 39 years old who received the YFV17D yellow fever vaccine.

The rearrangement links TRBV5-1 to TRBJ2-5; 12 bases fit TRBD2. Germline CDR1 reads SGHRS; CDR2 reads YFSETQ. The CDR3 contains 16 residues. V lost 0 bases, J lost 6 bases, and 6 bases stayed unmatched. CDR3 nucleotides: TGCGCCAGCAGCTTGGGACTAGCGGGAGCTGAGAAGACCCAGTACTTC. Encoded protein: CASSLGLAGAEKTQYF.

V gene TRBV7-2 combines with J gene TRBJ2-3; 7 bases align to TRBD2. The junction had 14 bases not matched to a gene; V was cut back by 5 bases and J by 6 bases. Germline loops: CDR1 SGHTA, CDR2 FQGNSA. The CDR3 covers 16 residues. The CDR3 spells CASSRMLLAGRDTQYF. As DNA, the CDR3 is TGTGCCAGCAGCCGTATGTTATTAGCGGGTCGTGATACGCAGTATTTT.

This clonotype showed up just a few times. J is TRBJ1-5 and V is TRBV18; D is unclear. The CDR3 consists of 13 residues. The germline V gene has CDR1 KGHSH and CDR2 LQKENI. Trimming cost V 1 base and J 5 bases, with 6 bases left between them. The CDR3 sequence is CASSPHSDQPQHF. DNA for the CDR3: TGTGCCAGCTCACCACATTCCGATCAGCCCCAGCATTTT.

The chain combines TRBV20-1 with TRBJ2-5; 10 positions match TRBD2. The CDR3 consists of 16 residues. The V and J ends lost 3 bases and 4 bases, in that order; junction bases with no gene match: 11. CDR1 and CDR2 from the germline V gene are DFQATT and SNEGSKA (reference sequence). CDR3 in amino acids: CSASSLLAGVRETQYF. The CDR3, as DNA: TGCAGTGCTAGCTCCCTTCTAGCGGGAGTAAGAGAGACCCAGTACTTC.

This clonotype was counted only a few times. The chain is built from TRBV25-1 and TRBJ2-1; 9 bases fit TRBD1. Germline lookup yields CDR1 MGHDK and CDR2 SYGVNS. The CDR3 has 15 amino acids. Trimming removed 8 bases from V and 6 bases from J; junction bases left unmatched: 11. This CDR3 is CASGRLTGGSNEQFF. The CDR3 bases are TGTGCCAGCGGACGATTGACAGGGGGAAGCAATGAGCAGTTCTTC.

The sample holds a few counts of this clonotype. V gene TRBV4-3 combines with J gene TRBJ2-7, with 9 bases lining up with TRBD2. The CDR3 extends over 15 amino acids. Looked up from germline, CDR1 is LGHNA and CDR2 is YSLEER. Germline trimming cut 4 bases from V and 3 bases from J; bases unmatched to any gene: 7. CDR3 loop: CASSLASSGNYEQYF. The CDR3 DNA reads TGCGCCAGCAGCCTCGCCTCTAGCGGGAACTACGAGCAGTACTTC.

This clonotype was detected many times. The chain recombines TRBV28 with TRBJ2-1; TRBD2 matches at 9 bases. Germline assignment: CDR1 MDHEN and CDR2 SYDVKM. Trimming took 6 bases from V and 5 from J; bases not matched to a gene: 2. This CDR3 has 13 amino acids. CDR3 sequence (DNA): TGTGCCAGCAGAAGACTAGCGGACAATGAGCAGTTCTTC. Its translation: CASRRLADNEQFF.

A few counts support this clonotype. The DNA for the CDR3 is TGCAGTGCTAGAGATCGAACCCCGGGACTAGCGGGCCCCTACAATGAGCAGTTCTTC. Translation: CSARDRTPGLAGPYNEQFF. The rearrangement joins TRBV20-1 to TRBJ2-1; 12 nucleotides line up with TRBD2. The germline V gene encodes CDR1 DFQATT and CDR2 SNEGSKA (reference sequence). With V trimmed by 0 bases and J by 2 bases, 11 bases remained unmatched. The CDR3 runs to 19 residues.

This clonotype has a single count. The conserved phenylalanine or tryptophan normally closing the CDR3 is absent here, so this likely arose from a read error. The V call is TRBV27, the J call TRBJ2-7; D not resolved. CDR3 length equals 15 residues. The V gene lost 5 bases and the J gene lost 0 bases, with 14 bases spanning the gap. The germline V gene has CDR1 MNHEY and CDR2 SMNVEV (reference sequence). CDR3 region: CASSPPPTVSYEQYL. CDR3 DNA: TGTGCCAGCAGTCCTCCTCCGACCGTCTCCTACGAGCAGTACTTA.

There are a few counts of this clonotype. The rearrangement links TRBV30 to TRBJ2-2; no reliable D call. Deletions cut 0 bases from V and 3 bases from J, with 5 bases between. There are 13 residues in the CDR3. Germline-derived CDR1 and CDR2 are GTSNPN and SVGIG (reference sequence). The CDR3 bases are TGTGCCTGGAGTGTTTCTGACACCGGGGAGCTGTTTTTT. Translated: CAWSVSDTGELFF. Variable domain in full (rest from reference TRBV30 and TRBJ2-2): SQTIHQWPATLVQPVGSPLSLECTVEGTSNPNLYWYRQAAGRGLQLLFYSVGIGQISSEVPQNLSASRPQDRQFILSSKKLLLSDSGFYLCAWSVSDTGELFFGEGSRLTVL.

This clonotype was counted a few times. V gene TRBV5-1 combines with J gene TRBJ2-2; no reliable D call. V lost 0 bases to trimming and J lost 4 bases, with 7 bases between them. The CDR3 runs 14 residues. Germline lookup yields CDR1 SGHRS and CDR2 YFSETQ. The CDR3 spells CASSLGYRTGELFF. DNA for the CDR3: TGCGCCAGCAGCTTGGGCTACCGCACCGGGGAGCTGTTTTTT.

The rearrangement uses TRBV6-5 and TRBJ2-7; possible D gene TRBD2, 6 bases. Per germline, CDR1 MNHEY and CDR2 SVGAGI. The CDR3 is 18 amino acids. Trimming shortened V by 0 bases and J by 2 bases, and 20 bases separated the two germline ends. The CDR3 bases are TGTGCCAGCAGTTACTCGCCTCAGGGACTGCCACTTCCCTACGAGCAGTACTTC. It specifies CASSYSPQGLPLPYEQYF.

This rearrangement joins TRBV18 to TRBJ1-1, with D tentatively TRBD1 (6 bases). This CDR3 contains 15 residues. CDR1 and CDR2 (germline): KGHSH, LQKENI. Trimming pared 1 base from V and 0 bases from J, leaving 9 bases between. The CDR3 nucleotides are TGTGCCAGCTCACCACGTTCAGGGGTGAACACTGAAGCTTTCTTT. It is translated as CASSPRSGVNTEAFF.

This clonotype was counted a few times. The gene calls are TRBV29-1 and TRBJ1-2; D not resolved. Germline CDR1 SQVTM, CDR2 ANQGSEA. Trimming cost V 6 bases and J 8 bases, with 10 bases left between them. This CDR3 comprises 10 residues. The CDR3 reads CSVSVRGYTF. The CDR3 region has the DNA TGCAGCGTCTCCGTACGAGGCTACACCTTC.

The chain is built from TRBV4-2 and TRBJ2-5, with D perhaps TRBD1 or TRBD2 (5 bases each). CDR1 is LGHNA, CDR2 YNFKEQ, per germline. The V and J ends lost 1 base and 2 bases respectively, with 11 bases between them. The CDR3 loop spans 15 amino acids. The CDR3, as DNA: TGTGCCAGCAGCCAAGGGGACCAATCACAAGAGACCCAGTACTTC. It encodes CASSQGDQSQETQYF.

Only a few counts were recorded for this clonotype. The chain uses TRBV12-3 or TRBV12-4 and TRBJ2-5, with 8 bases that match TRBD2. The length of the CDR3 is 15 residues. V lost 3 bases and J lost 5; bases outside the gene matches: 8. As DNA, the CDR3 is TGTGCCAGCAGTTTCGGGACTAGTTGGGTCGAGACCCAGTACTTC. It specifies CASSFGTSWVETQYF.

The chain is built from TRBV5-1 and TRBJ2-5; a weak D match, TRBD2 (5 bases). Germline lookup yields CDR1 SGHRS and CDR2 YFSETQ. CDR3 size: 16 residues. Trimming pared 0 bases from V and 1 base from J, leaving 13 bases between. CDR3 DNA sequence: TGCGCCAGCAGCTTGGGAGGAGGATTTGTCCAAGAGACCCAGTACTTC. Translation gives CASSLGGGFVQETQYF.

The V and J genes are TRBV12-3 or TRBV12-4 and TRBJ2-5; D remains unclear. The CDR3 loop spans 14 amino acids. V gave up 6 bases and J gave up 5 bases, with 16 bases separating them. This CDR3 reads CASRPTGPGETQYF. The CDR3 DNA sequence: TGTGCCAGCAGGCCCACGGGCCCCGGGGAGACCCAGTACTTC.

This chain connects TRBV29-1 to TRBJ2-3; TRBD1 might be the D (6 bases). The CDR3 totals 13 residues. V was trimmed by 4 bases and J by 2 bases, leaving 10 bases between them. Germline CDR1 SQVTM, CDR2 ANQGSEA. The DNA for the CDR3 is TGCAGCGTTGCCAAGGGGGTCACAGATACGCAGTATTTT. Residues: CSVAKGVTDTQYF.

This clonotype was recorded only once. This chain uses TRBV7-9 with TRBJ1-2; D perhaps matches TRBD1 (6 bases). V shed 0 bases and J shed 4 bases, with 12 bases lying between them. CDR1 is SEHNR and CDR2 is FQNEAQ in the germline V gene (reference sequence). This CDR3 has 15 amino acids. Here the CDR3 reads CASSLAGAASYGYTF. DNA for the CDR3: TGTGCCAGCAGCTTAGCGGGGGCTGCCTCCTATGGCTACACCTTC.

CDR3 amino acids: CASSVAVWGTGELFF. The CDR3 DNA sequence: TGTGCCAGCAGCGTAGCTGTGTGGGGTACCGGGGAGCTGTTTTTT. The genes are TRBV9 and TRBJ2-2; no firm D call. Trimming left V 0 bases short and J 5 bases short, with 11 bases between. CDR1 is SGDLS, CDR2 YYNGEE, per germline. The CDR3 runs to 15 residues.

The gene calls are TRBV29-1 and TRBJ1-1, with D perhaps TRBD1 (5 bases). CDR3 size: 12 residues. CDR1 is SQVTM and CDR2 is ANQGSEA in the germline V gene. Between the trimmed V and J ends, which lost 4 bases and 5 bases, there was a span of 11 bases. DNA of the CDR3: TGCAGCGTTGGCCCAGGGAAGACTGAAGCTTTCTTT. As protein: CSVGPGKTEAFF.